Given below is one TCR beta chain in context. A junction boundary mismatches the germline segment, possibly from a read error. This CDR3 region has 12 residues. CDR1 MDHEN and CDR2 SYDVKM come from the germline V gene. The data originate from a study of blood T cell repertoires in COVID-19. Method: immunoSEQ multiplex PCR; TCRdb's copy keeps in-frame clones and lacks some. The sample has roughly 160,000 clones; 82% are singletons. The sample consisted of PBMCs or T cells enriched from blood (not recorded which). The source is a middle-aged man who had recovered from COVID-19. The chain couples TRBV28 to TRBJ1-2; 9 positions agree with TRBD1. The CDR3, as DNA: TGTGCCAGCAGTTTGGGACCGGGACAGGGCGAATTC. It yields the protein CASSLGPGQGEF.